What follows are 9 T cell receptor beta chains derived from one specimen sequenced in a study of T cells in Graves' hyperthyroidism and ophthalmopathy. RNA transcripts yielded amplified TCR beta CDR3 regions. An initial round of RT-PCR targeting the TCR CDR3 relied on the HTBI primer set. MiXCR, run by TCRdb on the multiplex PCR reads, gives a single entry per CDR3 protein. The table includes about 250,000 distinct CDR3 sequences, roughly a quarter detected once. Material for sequencing was blood. The receptors stem from a woman aged 40-49 years with Graves' ophthalmopathy.

This clonotype was seen a handful of times. V usage is TRBV10-3 and J usage is TRBJ2-5, with TRBD2 matching 9 bases. This CDR3 spans 15 amino acids. V shed 4 bases and J 5 bases; nucleotides not matched to a gene: 8. Germline CDR1 and CDR2: ENHRY and SYGVKD. CDR3 protein: CAISGIAGVGETQYF. The CDR3 region has the DNA TGTGCCATCAGTGGGATAGCGGGAGTGGGTGAGACCCAGTACTTC.

This clonotype showed up just a few times. One end of the junction does not line up with germline, which may come from a read error. This chain joins TRBV28 and TRBJ2-7, with TRBD2 identical over 8 bases. CDR3 length: 14 residues. CDR1 MDHEN and CDR2 SYDVKM come from the germline V gene. CDR3 sequence reads: CATRPTGLAYEQYF. The CDR3 DNA reads TGCGCCACCAGACCGACGGGACTAGCCTACGAGCAGTACTTC. Full variable domain (outside the CDR3, taken from reference TRBV28 and TRBJ2-7): DVKVTQSSRYLVKRTGEKVFLECVQDMDHENMFWYRQDPGLGLRLIYFSYDVKMKEKGDIPEGYSVSREKKERFSLILESASTNQTSMYLCATRPTGLAYEQYFGPGTRLTVT.

The chain has TRBV20-1 and TRBJ2-7, with D uncertain. Trimming took off 4 bases at V and 1 base at J, with 17 bases between the two ends. Germline V lookup: CDR1 DFQATT, CDR2 SNEGSKA (reference sequence). The length of the CDR3 is 15 residues. CDR3 nucleotides: TGCAGTGCTAAGCCCCCCGGAGAGCGATCCTACGAGCAGTACTTC. As protein: CSAKPPGERSYEQYF.

This clonotype was seen many times. CDR3 loop: CASSRPRQAHEQYF. CDR3 sequence (DNA): TGCGCCAGCAGCCGACCCCGACAGGCCCACGAGCAGTACTTC. The rearrangement links TRBV4-1 to TRBJ2-7; D might be TRBD1 (6 bases). Germline CDR1 is MGHRA and CDR2 is YSYEKL. The CDR3 spans 14 residues. Between the trimmed V and J ends, which lost 4 bases and 5 bases, there was a span of 15 bases.

This clonotype was recorded many times. V usage is TRBV28 and J usage is TRBJ2-7; D gene uncertain. The CDR3 contains 15 residues. V was cut by 5 bases and J by 0 bases, with 14 bases left in between. Germline lookup yields CDR1 MDHEN and CDR2 SYDVKM. The CDR3 region has the DNA TGTGCCAGCAGTGCCGGGCTCTGGAGCTCCTACGAGCAGTACTTC. Its translation: CASSAGLWSSYEQYF.

There are many counts of this clonotype. This chain links TRBV11-1 with TRBJ2-2, with 10 bases fitting TRBD2. This CDR3 is built from 15 residues. Germline assignment: CDR1 SGHAT and CDR2 FQDESV (reference sequence). Trimming at V came to 8 bases and at J to 3 bases, leaving 6 bases not matched to a gene. The CDR3 reads CASARLAGHTGELFF. CDR3 DNA sequence: TGTGCCAGCGCAAGACTAGCGGGCCACACCGGGGAGCTGTTTTTT.

This clonotype occurred many times. This CDR3 is missing its conserved last phenylalanine or tryptophan, likely due to a read error. The DNA is left out, because the CDR3 cannot be placed on it with certainty; the CDR3 is given as TCRdb lists it. V usage is TRBV29-1 and J usage is TRBJ1-1; the DNA was not compared with TRBD1, the D call given in the table. Germline assignment: CDR1 SQVTM and CDR2 ANQGSEA. The CDR3 is 9 amino acids long, termini counted. Here the CDR3 reads CSVEEGALA.

This clonotype was seen repeatedly, ten times or more. The chain recombines TRBV4-1 with TRBJ2-7; 9 nucleotides line up with TRBD2. This CDR3 contains 16 residues. Looked up from germline, CDR1 is MGHRA and CDR2 is YSYEKL. V gave up 0 bases and J gave up 2 bases; unmatched junction bases: 5. The CDR3 loop is CASSQERAGGTYEQYF. The DNA for the CDR3 is TGCGCCAGCAGCCAAGAACGAGCGGGAGGAACCTACGAGCAGTACTTC.

Only a few counts were recorded for this clonotype. A read error is possible here, since a much larger clone lies one base away. The chain combines TRBV4-2 with TRBJ2-7; the D is unclear. CDR3 length: 13 amino acids. Germline-derived CDR1 and CDR2 are LGHNA and YNFKEQ. CDR3 bases: TGTGCCAGCGGCCAAGATGGTATCGGGGAGCAGTACTTC. Amino acids: CASGQDGIGEQYF.